Given below is one TCR beta chain in context. This record belongs to a study of blood T cell repertoires in COVID-19. Study-level background: Acute and convalescent COVID-19 samples came from the United States, Italy and Spain.

Participant reports of clinical history set cohort assignment. Methods used by the authors: Nucleated cell counts were estimated from reference gene primer amplification. Libraries were prepared by immunoSEQ multiplex PCR; TCRdb keeps only in-frame clonotypes and omits some of them. D and trimming were read from the DNA, whereas the V and J calls and clone size are those reported in that table. The sample holds hundreds of thousands of clones, approximately 86% seen once. Germline V gene data show CDR1 as SNHLY and CDR2 as FYNNEI. This CDR3 has 15 residues. V shed 10 bases and J 3 bases; nucleotides not matched to a gene: 12.

The rearrangement joins TRBV2 to TRBJ2-7, with 10 bases aligning to TRBD1. The sequence derives from a woman aged 40 to 50 with acute COVID-19. The sequenced material came from PBMCs or T cells enriched from blood (not recorded which). This CDR3 is CATLTRDRGIYEQYF. CDR3 coding DNA: TGTGCCACCTTAACCCGGGACAGGGGAATCTACGAGCAGTACTTC.